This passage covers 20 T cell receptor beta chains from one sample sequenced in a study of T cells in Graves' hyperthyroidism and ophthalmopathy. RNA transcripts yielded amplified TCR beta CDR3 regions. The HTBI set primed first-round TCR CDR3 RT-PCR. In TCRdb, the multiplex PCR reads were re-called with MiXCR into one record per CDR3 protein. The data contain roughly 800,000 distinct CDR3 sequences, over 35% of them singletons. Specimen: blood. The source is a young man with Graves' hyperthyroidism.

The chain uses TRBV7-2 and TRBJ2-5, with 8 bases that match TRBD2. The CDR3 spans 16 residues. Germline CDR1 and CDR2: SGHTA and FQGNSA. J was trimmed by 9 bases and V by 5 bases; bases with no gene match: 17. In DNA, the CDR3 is TGTGCCAGCAGCCAAGAGGAGAGTAGCGGGGCTGAGGCCCAGTACTTC. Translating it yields CASSQEESSGAEAQYF.

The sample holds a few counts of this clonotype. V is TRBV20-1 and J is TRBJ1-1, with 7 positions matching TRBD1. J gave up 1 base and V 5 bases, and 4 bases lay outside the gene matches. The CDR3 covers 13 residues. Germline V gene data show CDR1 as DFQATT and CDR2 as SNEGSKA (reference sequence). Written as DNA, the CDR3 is TGCAGTGCTTGGGGACAGAGGAACACTGAAGCTTTCTTT. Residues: CSAWGQRNTEAFF.

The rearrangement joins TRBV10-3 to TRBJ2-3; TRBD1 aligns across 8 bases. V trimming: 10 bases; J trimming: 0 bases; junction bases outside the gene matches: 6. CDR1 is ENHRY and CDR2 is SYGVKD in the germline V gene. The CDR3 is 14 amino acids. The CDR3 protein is CASRRTGSTDTQYF. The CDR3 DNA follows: TGTGCCAGCCGGAGGACAGGGAGCACAGATACGCAGTATTTT.

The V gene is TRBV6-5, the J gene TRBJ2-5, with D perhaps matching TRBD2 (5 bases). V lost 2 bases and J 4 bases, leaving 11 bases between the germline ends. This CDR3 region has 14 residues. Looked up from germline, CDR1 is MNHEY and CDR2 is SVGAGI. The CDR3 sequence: CASSYPGKRETQYF. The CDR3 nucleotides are TGTGCCAGCAGTTACCCGGGGAAGCGAGAGACCCAGTACTTC.

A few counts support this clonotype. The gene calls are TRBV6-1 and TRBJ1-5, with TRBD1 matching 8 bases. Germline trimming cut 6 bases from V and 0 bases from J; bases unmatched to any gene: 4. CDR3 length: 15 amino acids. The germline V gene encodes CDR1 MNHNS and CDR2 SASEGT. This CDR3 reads CASRTGAYSNQPQHF. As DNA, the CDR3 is TGTGCCAGCAGGACAGGGGCCTATAGCAATCAGCCCCAGCATTTT.

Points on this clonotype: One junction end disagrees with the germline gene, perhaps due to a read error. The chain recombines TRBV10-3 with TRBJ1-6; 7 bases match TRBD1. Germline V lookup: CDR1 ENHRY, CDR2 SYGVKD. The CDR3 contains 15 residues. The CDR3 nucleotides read TGTGCCAGCAGTTACGAGGGGACAGATAATTCACCCCTCCACTTT. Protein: CASSYEGTDNSPLHF.

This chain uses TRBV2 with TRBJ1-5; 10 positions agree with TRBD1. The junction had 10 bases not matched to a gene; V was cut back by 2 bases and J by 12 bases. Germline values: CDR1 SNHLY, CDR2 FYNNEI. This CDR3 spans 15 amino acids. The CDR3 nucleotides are TGTGCCAGCAGTGAAAACGGGACAGGGGCCCTTGACCAGCATTTT. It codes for CASSENGTGALDQHF.

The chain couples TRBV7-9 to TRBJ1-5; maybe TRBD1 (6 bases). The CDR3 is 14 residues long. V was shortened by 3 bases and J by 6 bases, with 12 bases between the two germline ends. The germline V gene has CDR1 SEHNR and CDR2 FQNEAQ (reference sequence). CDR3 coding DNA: TGTGCCAGCAGCTTTCCAGGGGCAAGTCAGCCCCAGCATTTT. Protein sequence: CASSFPGASQPQHF.

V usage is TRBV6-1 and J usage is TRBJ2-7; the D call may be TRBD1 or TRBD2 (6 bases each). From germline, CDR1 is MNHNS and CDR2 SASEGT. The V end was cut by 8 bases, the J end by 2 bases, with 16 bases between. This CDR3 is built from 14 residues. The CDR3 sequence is CASGDWDKPYEQYF. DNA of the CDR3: TGTGCCAGCGGGGACTGGGACAAACCCTACGAGCAGTACTTC.

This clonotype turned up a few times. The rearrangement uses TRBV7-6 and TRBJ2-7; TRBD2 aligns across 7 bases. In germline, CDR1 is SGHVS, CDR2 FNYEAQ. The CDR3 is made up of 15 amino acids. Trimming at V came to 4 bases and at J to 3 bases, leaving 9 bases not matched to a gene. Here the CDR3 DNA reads TGTGCCAGCAGCTCCGAAGCGGGGATCCTCTACGAGCAGTACTTC. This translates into CASSSEAGILYEQYF.

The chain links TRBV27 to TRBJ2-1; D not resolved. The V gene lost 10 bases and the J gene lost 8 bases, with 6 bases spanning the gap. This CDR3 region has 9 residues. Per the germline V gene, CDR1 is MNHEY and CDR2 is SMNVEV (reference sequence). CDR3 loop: CATVDEQFF. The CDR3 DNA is TGTGCCACCGTTGATGAGCAGTTCTTC.

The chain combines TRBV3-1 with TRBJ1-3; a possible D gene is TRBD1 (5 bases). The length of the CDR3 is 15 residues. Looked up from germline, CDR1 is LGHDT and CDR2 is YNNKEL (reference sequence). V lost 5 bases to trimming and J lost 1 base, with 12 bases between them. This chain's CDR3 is CASSKGTRSGNTIYF. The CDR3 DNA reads TGTGCCAGCAGCAAAGGGACCAGGTCTGGAAACACCATATATTTT.

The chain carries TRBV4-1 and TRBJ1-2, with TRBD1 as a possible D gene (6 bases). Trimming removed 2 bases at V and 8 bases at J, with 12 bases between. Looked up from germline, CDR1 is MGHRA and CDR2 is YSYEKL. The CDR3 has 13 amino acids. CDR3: CASSQNRDQGYTF. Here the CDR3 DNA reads TGCGCCAGCAGCCAAAACAGGGACCAGGGCTACACCTTC.

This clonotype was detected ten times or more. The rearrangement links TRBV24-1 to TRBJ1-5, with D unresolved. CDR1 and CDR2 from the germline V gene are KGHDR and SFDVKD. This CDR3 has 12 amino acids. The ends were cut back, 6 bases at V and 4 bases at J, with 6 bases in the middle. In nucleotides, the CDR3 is TGTGCCACCAGTTATGGAAATCAGCCCCAGCATTTT. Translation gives CATSYGNQPQHF.

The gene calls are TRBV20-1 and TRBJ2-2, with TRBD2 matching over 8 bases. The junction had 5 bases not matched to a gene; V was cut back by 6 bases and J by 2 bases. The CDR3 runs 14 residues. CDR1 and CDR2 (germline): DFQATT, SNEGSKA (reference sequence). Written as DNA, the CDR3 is TGCAGTGCGGCCAGCGGGGGCAACACCGGGGAGCTGTTTTTT. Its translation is CSAASGGNTGELFF.

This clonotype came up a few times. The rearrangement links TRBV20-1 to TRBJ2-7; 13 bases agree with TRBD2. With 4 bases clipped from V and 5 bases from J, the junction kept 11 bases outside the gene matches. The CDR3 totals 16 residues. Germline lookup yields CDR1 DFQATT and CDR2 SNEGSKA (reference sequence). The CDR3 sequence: CSATDFHGTSGNEQYF. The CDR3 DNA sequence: TGCAGTGCTACCGACTTCCATGGGACTAGCGGGAACGAGCAGTACTTC.

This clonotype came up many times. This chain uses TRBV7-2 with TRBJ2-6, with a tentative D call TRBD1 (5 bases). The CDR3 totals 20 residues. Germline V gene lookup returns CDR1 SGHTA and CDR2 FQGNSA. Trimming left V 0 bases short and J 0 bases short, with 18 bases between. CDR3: CASSLALWAGRTSGANVLTF. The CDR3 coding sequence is TGTGCCAGCAGCTTAGCGCTTTGGGCAGGGCGGACCTCTGGGGCCAACGTCCTGACTTTC. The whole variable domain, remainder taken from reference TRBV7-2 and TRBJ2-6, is GAGVSQSPSNKVTEKGKDVELRCDPISGHTALYWYRQSLGQGLEFLIYFQGNSAPDKSGLPSDRFSAERTGGSVSTLTIQRTQQEDSAVYLCASSLALWAGRTSGANVLTFGAGSRLTVL.

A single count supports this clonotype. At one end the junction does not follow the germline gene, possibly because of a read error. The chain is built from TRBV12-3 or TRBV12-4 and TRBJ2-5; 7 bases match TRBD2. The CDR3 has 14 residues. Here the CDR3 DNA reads TGTGCCAGCAATTTAGGACTAGAAGAAGAGACCCAGTACTTC. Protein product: CASNLGLEEETQYF.

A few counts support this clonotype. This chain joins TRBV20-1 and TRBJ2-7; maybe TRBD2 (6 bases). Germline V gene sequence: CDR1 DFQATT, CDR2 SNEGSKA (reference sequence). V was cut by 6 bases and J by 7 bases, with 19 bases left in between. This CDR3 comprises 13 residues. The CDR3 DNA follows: TGCAGTGCACCAATAAACCCTGGAGGGGAGCAGTACTTC. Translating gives CSAPINPGGEQYF.

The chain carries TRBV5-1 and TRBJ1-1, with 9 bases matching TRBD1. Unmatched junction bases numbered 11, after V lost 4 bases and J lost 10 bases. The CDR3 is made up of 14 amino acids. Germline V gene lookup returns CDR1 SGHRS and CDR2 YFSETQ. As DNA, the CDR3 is TGCGCCAGCAGCCGCACAGGGGGCGAGCCTGGAGCTTTCTTT. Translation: CASSRTGGEPGAFF.